This T cell receptor (beta chain) was captured in a study of cytomegalovirus exposure and HLA in healthy donors (TCRdb year 2017). Notes on the research overall: According to an earlier analysis of around 600 of the donors, 150 million to 200 million T cells yielded 117 million unique TCR beta sequences and 276 Gb of sequence data. Approximately 300 gigabases of sequencing data and 70 million to 95 million unique TCR sequences made up an early release that covered fewer than 650 HLA-typed donors. Of the roughly 400 genotyped donors, 81% were placed in the genetic ancestry cluster associated with self-reported Caucasian donors. The study was designed to test whether signatures of past pathogen exposure could be identified by cataloging public T cell receptors. The study profiled the T cell repertoires of 500 to 800 subjects by immunosequencing and related them to cytomegalovirus serostatus. Besides the first cohort of hundreds of subjects, a separate validation cohort made up of 95 to 150 different subjects was used. To predict cytomegalovirus infection status, the study brought together high-throughput TCR immunosequencing, statistical association of individual TCRs with disease status, and machine learning. To study patterns of TCR occurrence, a later analysis re-analyzed previously published TCR beta repertoires from 666 donors and added high-resolution HLA genotyping. Rather than drawing on any new phenotypic data, the later analysis identified candidate immune exposures from TCR beta sequences and the way those sequences occurred across donors. To decide whether each TCR beta V gene segment behaved as functional or pseudogenic, an earlier analysis of fewer than 750 of the donors relied on high-throughput TCR beta sequencing. Alongside the repertoire data, information on donor age, sex, ethnicity and CMV serostatus was compiled. In a later genetic analysis, genome-wide SNP genotypes for about three fifths of the 666 donors were used, and that subset was treated as a discovery cohort. All discovery cohort repertoires had been generated using a single sequencing platform. HLA typing covered class I and class II loci at four-digit resolution. Typing coverage varied by locus: roughly 620-640 donors for A, B, C, DRB1 and DQB1; some 520 for DQA1; over 600 for DPA1; roughly 450 for DPB1. Roughly 5 DR-DQ haplotypes were handled as single units for association and clustering because linkage in the cohort was strong. On average, roughly 250,000 unique TCR beta nucleotide sequences were sequenced per donor among a few hundred genotyped donors of the cohort, with about 19% of those sequences being non-productive. Overall study results and their limits: Most TCR sequences were observed very rarely across donors, whereas some public TCRs were present in many individuals. Linkage disequilibrium might explain the correlated functional status among segregating V segments, but an unknown experimental factor could not be excluded. In a later genetic analysis, a missense DCLRE1C variant was associated with V-gene and J-gene trimming of TCR beta chains, and the association was replicated in an independent cohort. CMV serostatus was the only immune exposure information available for the cohort. A later analysis associated about 18,000 TCR beta sequences with specific HLA alleles at a false discovery rate of 0.05. The authors suggested that the approach could potentially be extended to other disease states and immunological phenotypes. In an earlier analysis of 587 of the donors, most TCR beta V segments appeared in productive rearrangements about 90% or about 30% of the time, broadly matching IMGT annotations. Strong co-occurrence of HLA alleles, especially DR and DQ, made assigning TCR associations to individual alleles difficult. According to a later analysis, most CMV-associated TCR beta chains appeared to be HLA-restricted, and the HLA associations seemed to be driven largely by CMV exposure. Some IMGT-functional V segments, including TRBV6-2 and TRBV6-3, could not be distinguished by the 87-base-pair reads and were therefore excluded. In the study, about 150 TCR beta chains were listed as associated with cytomegalovirus. Because some donors lacked HLA typing at each locus, the association tests relied only on the typed subset. Roughly uniform sequencing depth across donors was assumed in presence/absence analyses, although this assumption may not hold. Because counts were too low, approximately 15 rarely observed V segments, including chromosome 9 orphons, were excluded from the earlier analysis of 500 to 700 of the donors. In this cohort, only TCR beta chains were sequenced, and detectable features were limited by the absence of alpha or paired-chain data. The classifier was reported to diagnose cytomegalovirus status with high specificity and sensitivity in both the original cohort and the validation cohort. In a later genetic analysis, fewer N-insertions in productive TCRs were reported among donors in an Asian-associated ancestry cluster than the roughly 640-donor mean. A later analysis found that HLA-associated TCR beta chains were more clonally expanded and had lower generation probabilities than equally common non-associated chains. A further reported finding was that TCR beta sequences accurately predicted the HLA-A and HLA-B alleles for most subjects in the first cohort. A group of highly shared sequence variants was considered likely to be a technical artifact of the sequencing pipeline. A later analysis reported that several top co-occurrence clusters appeared linked to parvovirus B19, influenza, CMV and Epstein-Barr virus. In vitro tests confirmed that a few of the cytomegalovirus-associated TCR beta chains recognize cytomegalovirus antigens. In a later analysis, the rate of TCR association differed among HLA loci, with DRB1 alleles having the most associated TCRs and HLA-C alleles having the fewest.

Receptor amplification or capture employed the immunoSEQ multiplex PCR assay. For the multiplex PCR, a mixture combining 60 forward primers for TCR Vbeta segments and 13 reverse primers for TCR Jbeta segments was used. A multiplex PCR assay on genomic DNA amplified the CDR3 region of rearranged TCR beta genes. The Illumina HiSeq System was used to sequence the amplified TCR beta libraries as 87-base-pair reads. On the study's bioinformatics: A later analysis tallied 70 million to 100 million unique TCR beta chains across the 666 repertoires, and approximately 9.9 million of those chains were shared by two or more donors. Raw reads were error-corrected and collapsed into unique sequences with a nearest-neighbor algorithm that merged closely related sequences to remove PCR and sequencing errors. To assign V, D and J gene segments, CDR3 sequences were aligned to IMGT reference sequences. Each retained sequence needed at least a six-nucleotide match to both a V gene segment and a J gene segment. Rearrangements were called productive when the CDR3 lacked stop codons and stayed in frame with V and J; all others were non-productive. Following IMGT convention, CDR3 was defined as the stretch from the second conserved V-encoded cysteine up to the conserved J-encoded phenylalanine. In an earlier analysis of around 640 of the donors, sequences lacking an unambiguous match to a single V gene segment were excluded. An earlier analysis of fewer than 750 of the donors classified V segments as functional when productive rearrangements were above 56.7% and as segregating when the standard deviation between donors was above 5%. A statistical classification framework was built for diagnosing cytomegalovirus status from the catalog of TCR beta chain sequences. A later analysis assigned V and J genes by comparing TCR nucleotide sequences with IMGT/GENE-DB human TR gene sequences. Using the TCRdist pipeline, a later analysis assigned CDR3 sequences along with most-parsimonious VDJ recombination scenarios. In a later analysis, each TCR beta chain was defined by its CDR3 amino acid sequence together with its V-gene family, and reads lacking a unique V-gene family were excluded. In a later analysis, nearly 600 highly shared, low-generation-probability nucleotide sequences were removed to address suspected cross-contamination and a sequencing artifact. For each public chain, a later analysis derived a clonal expansion index from normalized ranks of inferred template counts within each repertoire. Generation probabilities in a later analysis came from a VDJ recombination model fitted to out-of-frame rearrangements, and those results were checked against IGoR. Hypergeometric tests were used in a later analysis to score TCR-TCR, TCR-HLA and TCR-CMV co-occurrence, with a repertoire-size bias correction applied to the TCR pairs. To estimate false discovery rates, a later analysis permuted the HLA or CMV assignments 20 times. In a later analysis, co-occurring TCRs were grouped using DBSCAN, with TCRdist sequence similarity added in when clustering inside HLA-allele-positive subsets. For co-occurrence clustering, repertoires with fewer than 30,000 or more than 120,000 public chains were excluded, along with a handful of repertoires with anomalous nucleotide sharing. TCRdb re-hosts the immuneACCESS table, in-frame sequences only. Its copies lack some clones; in the studies checked, an unresolved V gene accounts for under half of them, and the cause for the rest is not known. From that table come the V and J calls and clone size; the DNA was used to work out D and trimming. The sample profile shows 60,000 to 90,000 clones; around 84% of them were found once. 15% to 20% of the sample lies in the top ten.

V is pared back by 4 bases and J by 5 bases, with 17 bases lying between the germline termini. Reading the germline V gene gives CDR1 MNHEY and CDR2 SVGAGI. From cysteine to phenylalanine, the CDR3 is 15 amino acids long. The only DNA kept is the CDR3, 45 bases in frame from the first base. Comment on this clone: Its antigen remains undetermined. Per-nucleotide qualities are absent, and no much larger clonotype sits a single base away.

The cohort consisted of 650 to 700 healthy bone marrow donors. All cohort members were sampled while nominally healthy, although unrecorded immune exposures were likely present. The donor tested CMV seropositive, placing the donor among the 289 seropositive members of the cohort. A peripheral blood sample was collected from each donor, and TCR beta sequencing was performed on peripheral blood mononuclear cells. Genomic DNA was extracted from the blood cell samples with the Qiagen DNeasy Blood Extraction Kit. Sequenced material: PBMCs. This TCR came from a man between 65 and 85 years old in good health and CMV-seropositive. This receptor chain uses TRBV6-5 and TRBJ1-1; the D region possibly corresponds to TRBD1 (6 bases align). Here is the DNA: TGTGCCAGCAGTTGGAATGGGGCAGGGGATACTGAAGCTTTCTTT. Its translation reads: CASSWNGAGDTEAFF.